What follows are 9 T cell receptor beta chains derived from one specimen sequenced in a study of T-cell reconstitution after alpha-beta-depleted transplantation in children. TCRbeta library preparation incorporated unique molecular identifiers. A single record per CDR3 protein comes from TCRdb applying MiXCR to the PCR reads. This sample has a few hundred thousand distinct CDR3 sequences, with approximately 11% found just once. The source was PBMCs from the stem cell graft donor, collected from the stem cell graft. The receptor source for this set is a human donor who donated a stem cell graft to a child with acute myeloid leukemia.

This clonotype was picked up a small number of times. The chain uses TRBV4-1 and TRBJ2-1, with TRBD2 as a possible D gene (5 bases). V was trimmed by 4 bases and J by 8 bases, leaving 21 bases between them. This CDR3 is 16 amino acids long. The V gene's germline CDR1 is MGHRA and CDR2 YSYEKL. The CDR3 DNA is TGCGCCAGCAGCCTAACCGAGCGGAGCAAAGCACATGAGCAGTTCTTC. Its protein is CASSLTERSKAHEQFF.

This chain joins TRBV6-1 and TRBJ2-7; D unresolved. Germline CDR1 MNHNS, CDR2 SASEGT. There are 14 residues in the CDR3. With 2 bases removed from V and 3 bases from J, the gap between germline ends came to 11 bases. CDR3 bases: TGTGCCAGCAGTGAATCTTGGGCCAACTACGAGCAGTACGTC. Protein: CASSESWANYEQYV.

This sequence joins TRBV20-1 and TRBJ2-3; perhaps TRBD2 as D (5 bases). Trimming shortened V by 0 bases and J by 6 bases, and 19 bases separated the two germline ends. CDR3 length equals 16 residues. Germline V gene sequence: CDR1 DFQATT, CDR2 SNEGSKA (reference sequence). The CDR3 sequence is CSARESLAGLGDTQYF. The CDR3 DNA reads TGCAGTGCTAGAGAGAGTCTAGCTGGGTTGGGGGATACGCAGTATTTT.

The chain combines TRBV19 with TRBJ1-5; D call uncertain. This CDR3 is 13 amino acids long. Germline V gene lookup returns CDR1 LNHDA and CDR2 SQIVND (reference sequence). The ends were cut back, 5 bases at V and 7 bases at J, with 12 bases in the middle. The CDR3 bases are TGTGCCAGTAGTTTGGCAGGCGGGCAGCCCCAGCATTTT. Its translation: CASSLAGGQPQHF.

The CDR3 region has the DNA TGCGCCAGCAGCTTGGCCGGGACTACCGACTCCTACAATGAGCAGTTCTTC. Residues: CASSLAGTTDSYNEQFF. The chain has TRBV5-1 and TRBJ2-1, with 7 positions matching TRBD2. V lost 0 bases and J lost 0; bases outside the gene matches: 6. The CDR3 covers 17 residues. Germline V gene lookup returns CDR1 SGHRS and CDR2 YFSETQ.

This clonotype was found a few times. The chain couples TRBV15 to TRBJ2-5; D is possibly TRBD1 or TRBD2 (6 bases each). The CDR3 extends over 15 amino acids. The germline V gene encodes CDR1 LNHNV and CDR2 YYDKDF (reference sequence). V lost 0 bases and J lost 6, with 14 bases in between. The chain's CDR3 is CATSRDHGGLKTQYF. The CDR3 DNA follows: TGTGCCACCAGCAGAGATCATGGGGGGCTGAAGACCCAGTACTTC.

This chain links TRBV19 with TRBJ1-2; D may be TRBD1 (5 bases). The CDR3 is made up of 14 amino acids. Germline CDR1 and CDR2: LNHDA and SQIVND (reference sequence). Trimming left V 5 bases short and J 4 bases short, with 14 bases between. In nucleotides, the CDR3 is TGTGCCAGTAGTCCCGGGGCAGATCGCTATGGCTACACCTTC. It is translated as CASSPGADRYGYTF.

CDR3 in amino acids: CASGELGRTNYNEQFF. The DNA for the CDR3 is TGTGCCAGCGGGGAACTGGGCCGGACAAACTACAATGAGCAGTTCTTC. The chain employs TRBV6-1 and TRBJ2-1, with D perhaps TRBD1 (5 bases). The length of the CDR3 is 16 residues. CDR1 is MNHNS, CDR2 SASEGT, per germline. Trimming cost V 8 bases and J 3 bases, with 20 bases left between them.

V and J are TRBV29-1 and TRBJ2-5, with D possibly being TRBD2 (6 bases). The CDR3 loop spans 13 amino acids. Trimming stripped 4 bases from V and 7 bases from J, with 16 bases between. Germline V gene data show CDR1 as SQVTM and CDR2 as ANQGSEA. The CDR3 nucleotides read TGCAGCGTTGTGAGCGGGCCCGGAGGGACCCAGTACTTC. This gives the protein CSVVSGPGGTQYF.